Shown below are 24 T cell receptor beta chains from a single sample sequenced in a study of T cell responses to AZD1222 COVID-19 vaccine (dated by TCRdb to the early 2020s). The library was prepared using the immunoSEQ multiplex PCR assay. TCRdb carries this immuneACCESS record with in-frame sequences only. Its versions omit some clonotypes, under half of them owing to an unresolved V gene in the studies checked, with the rest unexplained. The sample profile shows over 120,000 clones; 80% to 95% of them were found once. Roughly 3.5% of the sample lies in the top ten. Explained via the paper, the time point label denotes: about 28 days (+/-7) after the second vaccine dose. The sample was peripheral blood, taken 28 days after the second AZD1222 dose. The receptors shown here come from an adult who received the AZD1222 COVID-19 vaccine.

The gene calls are TRBV28 and TRBJ1-6; the D is unclear. The CDR3 is 16 residues long. Germline loops: CDR1 MDHEN, CDR2 SYDVKM. The V end was cut by 5 bases, the J end by 0 bases, with 11 bases between. This CDR3 is CASSKLRSSYNSPLHF. CDR3 sequence (DNA): TGTGCCAGCAGTAAACTTAGGAGCTCCTATAATTCACCCCTCCACTTT.

J is TRBJ1-2 and V is TRBV30; a possible D gene is TRBD1 (5 bases). Trimming removed 4 bases from V and 8 bases from J, with 17 bases in between. CDR3 length: 13 amino acids. Per the germline V gene, CDR1 is GTSNPN and CDR2 is SVGIG (reference sequence). The CDR3 bases are TGTGCCTGGATGTCTAGCAGGGTTGACGGCTACACCTTC. Translating it yields CAWMSSRVDGYTF.

The chain employs TRBV7-9 and TRBJ2-1, with 7 positions matching TRBD2. Germline loops: CDR1 SEHNR, CDR2 FQNEAQ (reference sequence). The CDR3 totals 12 residues. Trimming at V came to 6 bases and at J to 10 bases, leaving 6 bases not matched to a gene. The chain's CDR3 is CASSGGGREQFF. CDR3 DNA: TGTGCCAGCAGTGGCGGGGGAAGGGAGCAGTTCTTC. Using reference TRBV7-9 and TRBJ2-1 for the parts outside the CDR3, the full variable domain is DTGVSQNPRHKITKRGQNVTFRCDPISEHNRLYWYRQTLGQGPEFLTYFQNEAQLEKSRLLSDRFSAERPKGSFSTLEIQRTEQGDSAMYLCASSGGGREQFFGPGTRLTVL.

This chain joins TRBV15 and TRBJ2-7, with D tentatively TRBD1 (5 bases). CDR3 length: 14 residues. V lost 0 bases to trimming and J lost 2 bases, with 8 bases between them. CDR1 and CDR2 from the germline V gene are LNHNV and YYDKDF (reference sequence). This CDR3 is CATSREARAYEQYF. CDR3 nucleotides: TGTGCCACCAGCAGAGAGGCCAGGGCCTACGAGCAGTACTTC.

This clone was counted a single time. The chain uses TRBV3-1 (or the pseudogene TRBV3-2) and TRBJ1-2; D gene ambiguous. The CDR3 contains 14 residues. CDR1 LGHDT and CDR2 YNNKEL come from the germline V gene (reference sequence). Trimming shortened V by 5 bases and J by 4 bases, and 14 bases separated the two germline ends. This chain's CDR3 is CASSYAREGYGYTF. Here the CDR3 DNA reads TGTGCCAGCAGCTATGCCCGGGAGGGCTATGGCTACACCTTC.

The chain uses TRBV29-1 and TRBJ1-1; perhaps TRBD1 as D (6 bases). The germline V gene encodes CDR1 SQVTM and CDR2 ANQGSEA. The CDR3 covers 13 residues. V was pared by 6 bases and J by 10 bases, with 21 bases between. The CDR3 is CSVAGMGGARAFF. For the CDR3, the DNA is TGCAGCGTAGCTGGGATGGGGGGGGCACGAGCTTTCTTT.

This chain connects TRBV30 to TRBJ1-5; 9 positions agree with TRBD1. J gave up 6 bases and V 3 bases, and 6 bases lay outside the gene matches. The CDR3 has 14 residues. Per the germline V gene, CDR1 is GTSNPN and CDR2 is SVGIG (reference sequence). CDR3 sequence reads: CAWSRQGGGQPQHF. The CDR3 DNA sequence: TGTGCCTGGAGCCGACAGGGGGGGGGTCAGCCCCAGCATTTT.

The genes are TRBV6-6 and TRBJ1-2; D might be TRBD1 (5 bases). The germline CDR1 and CDR2 sequences are MNHNY and SVGAGI (reference sequence). V lost 6 bases and J lost 4, with 12 bases in between. The length of the CDR3 is 13 residues. DNA for the CDR3: TGTGCCAGCAGCCAGACAGCCACCTATGGCTACACCTTC. Translation gives CASSQTATYGYTF.

The rearrangement links TRBV10-3 to TRBJ1-1; D possibly corresponds to TRBD1 (5 bases). The germline V gene encodes CDR1 ENHRY and CDR2 SYGVKD. The CDR3 totals 13 residues. CDR3: CASRVDRDTEAFF. The DNA for the CDR3 is TGTGCTTCCAGGGTCGACAGAGACACTGAAGCTTTCTTT.

The V and J genes are TRBV7-3 and TRBJ1-3; no reliable D call. V was cut by 5 bases and J by 2 bases, with 7 bases left in between. This CDR3 has 13 amino acids. CDR1 is SGHTA, CDR2 FQGTGA, per germline. The CDR3 sequence is CASSTAPGNTIYF. The CDR3 region has the DNA TGTGCCAGCAGCACCGCACCTGGAAACACCATATATTTT.

The V gene is TRBV7-9, the J gene TRBJ1-2; TRBD1 aligns across 7 bases. The CDR3 consists of 15 residues. V lost 0 bases to trimming and J lost 6 bases; unmatched junction nucleotides: 7. Germline V CDR1 and CDR2: SEHNR, FQNEAQ (reference sequence). The CDR3 nucleotides read TGTGCCAGCAGCTTAGCTCACAGGGGAGGGGATGGCTACACCTTC. Translation gives CASSLAHRGGDGYTF.

This chain joins TRBV11-3 and TRBJ2-2; no clear D gene. CDR3 length: 12 amino acids. Germline CDR1 and CDR2: SGHNT and YENEEA. Trimming removed 2 bases from V and 4 bases from J, with 2 bases in between. CDR3 in DNA: TGTGCCAGCAGCTTACTCACCGGGGAGCTGTTTTTT. Translation gives CASSLLTGELFF.

The chain carries TRBV6-1 and TRBJ1-1; no clear D. This CDR3 spans 15 amino acids. Germline CDR1 and CDR2: MNHNS and SASEGT. Between the trimmed V and J ends, which lost 5 bases and 3 bases, there was a span of 16 bases. The CDR3 region is CASSWVGDGYTEAFF. The CDR3 region has the DNA TGTGCCAGCAGTTGGGTGGGCGACGGGTACACTGAAGCTTTCTTT.

This clone came up once. The J gene is TRBJ1-3, the V gene TRBV11-2; D perhaps matches TRBD1 (6 bases). In germline, CDR1 is SGHAT, CDR2 FQNNGV. CDR3 size: 14 residues. V lost 5 bases and J lost 3, with 11 bases in between. The CDR3, as DNA: TGTGCCAGCAGCAGAGACAGGAGTGGAAACACCATATATTTT. Amino acid sequence: CASSRDRSGNTIYF.

The rearrangement uses TRBV6-6 and TRBJ2-1; TRBD2 is a possible D gene (6 bases). In germline, CDR1 is MNHNY, CDR2 SVGAGI (reference sequence). V was pared by 2 bases and J by 8 bases, with 19 bases between. CDR3 size: 16 residues. This chain's CDR3 is CASSYVLNGRIDEQFF. CDR3 DNA: TGTGCCAGCAGTTACGTACTGAACGGGAGAATCGATGAGCAGTTCTTC.

This clone was observed once. The rearrangement uses TRBV28 and TRBJ2-1, with 9 bases that match TRBD2. V was pared by 2 bases and J by 15 bases, with 2 bases of the junction left unmatched. This CDR3 contains 11 residues. CDR1 MDHEN and CDR2 SYDVKM come from the germline V gene. CDR3 coding DNA: TGTGCCAGCAGTTTAGGGCGGGAGGGGTTCTTC. It translates to CASSLGREGFF.

V gene TRBV4-1 combines with J gene TRBJ2-7; D might be TRBD2 (5 bases). V was clipped by 3 bases and J by 6 bases, with 9 bases between them. Germline lookup yields CDR1 MGHRA and CDR2 YSYEKL. There are 12 residues in the CDR3. The CDR3 loop reads CASSHGEGEQYF. The DNA of the CDR3 is TGCGCCAGCAGCCATGGTGAGGGCGAGCAGTACTTC.

The chain employs TRBV27 and TRBJ2-2; D is perhaps TRBD1 or TRBD2 (7 bases each). V was cut by 5 bases and J by 7 bases, with 29 bases left in between. This CDR3 contains 19 residues. CDR1 MNHEY and CDR2 SMNVEV come from the germline V gene (reference sequence). The CDR3, as DNA: TGTGCCAGCAGTAAGGGGGCTAGCGGCAGCCTAGGGAGGGGCGGGGAGCTGTTTTTT. Translation gives CASSKGASGSLGRGGELFF.

This clone was detected once. CDR3 nucleotide sequence: TGTGCCATCAGGCCTCAACTAGCGGGAGGGCCGAATGAGCAGTTCTTC. Translation: CAIRPQLAGGPNEQFF. The V call is TRBV10-3, the J call TRBJ2-1; 13 nucleotides match TRBD2. The germline V gene encodes CDR1 ENHRY and CDR2 SYGVKD. V lost 6 bases and J lost 7; bases outside the gene matches: 9. The CDR3 has 16 residues.

The chain carries TRBV27 and TRBJ2-1; D is ambiguous. The CDR3 extends over 13 amino acids. V shed 9 bases and J shed 5 bases, with 14 bases lying between them. From germline, CDR1 is MNHEY and CDR2 SMNVEV (reference sequence). For the CDR3, the DNA is TGTGCCAGTAGCCGTGCCTATCACAATGAGCAGTTCTTC. Encoded protein: CASSRAYHNEQFF.

V and J are TRBV6-1 and TRBJ1-3, with 7 bases fitting TRBD1. Germline CDR1 and CDR2: MNHNS and SASEGT. This CDR3 is built from 16 residues. Trimming took 2 bases from V and 0 from J; bases not matched to a gene: 4. As DNA, the CDR3 is TGTGCCAGCAGTGAACAGGGGGGCTACTCTGGAAACACCATATATTTT. This translates into CASSEQGGYSGNTIYF.

V usage is TRBV6-4 and J usage is TRBJ2-1; the match to TRBD2 covers 7 bases. The length of the CDR3 is 15 residues. Per germline, CDR1 MRHNA and CDR2 SNTAGT. V lost 4 bases and J lost 5; bases outside the gene matches: 8. The CDR3 sequence: CASSVGGGPNNEQFF. DNA of the CDR3: TGTGCCAGCAGTGTGGGGGGAGGGCCGAACAATGAGCAGTTCTTC.

CDR3 in DNA: TGTGCCAGCAGCTTATCAGTGGGTTCACCCCTCCACTTT. Protein: CASSLSVGSPLHF. J is TRBJ1-6 and V is TRBV7-3; D is ambiguous. Germline values: CDR1 SGHTA, CDR2 FQGTGA. V was pared by 2 bases and J by 9 bases, with 8 bases between. The CDR3 totals 13 residues.

V and J are TRBV5-1 and TRBJ2-2, with 7 bases that match TRBD2. Germline CDR1 SGHRS, CDR2 YFSETQ. J gave up 6 bases and V 4 bases, and 3 bases lay outside the gene matches. The CDR3 has 13 residues. CDR3: CASSPRGAGELFF. CDR3 coding DNA: TGCGCCAGCAGCCCCCGGGGGGCCGGGGAGCTGTTTTTT.